Below, one T cell receptor beta chain is given with its context. In its sample, this clone was seen a few times. Its antigen has not been determined. The sample holds no much larger clone one base away, and base qualities are not on file. Each collaborating institution followed its own protocols to collect whole blood in K2EDTA tubes. For TCRbeta analysis, collaborators shipped samples in one of three forms: frozen whole blood, isolated PBMCs, or DNA extracted from either of those sample types. Germline trimming amounts to 2 bases on V and 3 bases on J, with 9 as the count of junction bases outside the gene matches. CDR1 WSHSY and CDR2 SAAADI are derived from the germline V gene. The CDR3 contains 16 residues, cysteine and phenylalanine counted. The kept DNA is CDR3 alone, 48 bases in frame from the first base. The entry originates in a study of blood T cell repertoires in COVID-19 (dated by TCRdb to about 2020). Context from the whole study: Collaborator samples came from the United States, Italy and Spain and covered acute and convalescent phases of COVID-19. The prospective study material was composed of cDNA or gDNA derived from T cells, B-cell-depleted T cells, or PBMCs. The dataset comprised deeply sampled blood TCRbeta repertoires from subjects exposed to, actively infected with, or recovered from COVID-19. The repertoires were released in a freely available public database intended as a resource for research on the immune response to SARS-CoV-2. The samples were drawn from the first 160 participants of the ongoing ImmuneRACE study and from 1,200 or so subjects provided by 6 global collaborators. Sample metadata almost always included a de-identified subject ID, COVID-19 status, age in years and sex. Where HLA class I and class II types were available, the types were taken from metadata supplied by the sample provider, not from assay-based typing.

Study-wide conclusions, independent of this receptor: The quantity of clinical and demographic metadata differed by source and by participant and was supplied without curation.

TCRbeta CDR3 regions were amplified from genomic DNA using the immunoSEQ Assay, a bias-controlled multiplex PCR. The source study handled its data this way. The number of nucleated cells in each sample was estimated by amplification of reference gene primers within the assay. To quantify the absolute abundance of each unique TCRbeta CDR3 rearrangement, sequence reads were collapsed and filtered. For each sample, productive Simpson clonality was calculated as the square root of Simpson's diversity index over productive rearrangements. TCRdb took this table from immuneACCESS and kept in-frame rearrangements with V and J called. Such tables lack part of the clones; where checked against another copy, unresolved V genes explain under half of the gap, and the rest is unexplained. The V and J calls and the clone size are those of that table, but D and trimming were determined from the DNA. In all, the sample holds 100,000 to 150,000 clones, and just under 85% of those were seen once. The ten biggest clones cover over 15% of the sample.

The sequence was obtained from a woman aged 45-59 years with acute or convalescent COVID-19. The chain is made from TRBV10-2 and TRBJ1-2; 7 middle bases align to TRBD1. The sample was peripheral blood. CDR3 region: CASSERGTGADYGYTF. The DNA reads TGCGCCAGCAGTGAGCGTGGCACAGGGGCCGACTATGGCTACACCTTC.